What follows describes a single T cell receptor beta chain. What it recognizes is unknown. Each donor was nominally healthy when sampled (though unrecorded immune exposures were likely). The data were taken from a study of cytomegalovirus exposure and HLA in healthy donors. Study conclusions and caveats: A later analysis, which compared TCR beta chains of equal frequency, found the HLA-associated ones more clonally expanded. Several of the most significant clusters were apparently associated with common viral pathogens in a later analysis. Later analysis suggested most CMV-associated TCR beta chains were HLA-restricted.

Primers for the PCR totalled 60 Vbeta and 13 Jbeta. Sequenced by immunoSEQ multiplex PCR; TCRdb stores in-frame clones only, minus some. The data show fewer than 110,000 clones, with 76% seen just once and 4.1% held by the top ten. The receptor comes from a man aged 35-49 years in good health and CMV-seronegative. Sequenced material: PBMCs.

This chain's CDR3 is CASRQAPNTGELFF. In DNA, the CDR3 is TGCGCCAGCCGACAGGCCCCGAACACCGGGGAGCTGTTTTTT. The chain employs TRBV10-1 and TRBJ2-2, with a weak D call TRBD1 (6 bases). CDR1 WNHNN and CDR2 SYGVQD come from the germline V gene (reference sequence). The V and J ends lost 8 bases and 0 bases respectively, with 10 bases between them. The CDR3 extends over 14 amino acids.